This TCR beta chain was identified in a study of molecular identifiers for immune sequencing clone quantification (dated by TCRdb to the late 2010s). For the wider study: In a replicate experiment, RNA from around 18,000 or 91,000 naive CD8 T cells was split into five aliquots, four of which were sequenced. The study was a methods study using CD8 T cells to benchmark molecular-identifier clustering-based TCR repertoire sequencing (MIDCIRS) and TCR RNA copy counting. Results and caveats for the whole study, not just this receptor: When barcode sub-clustering was left out, chimeric consensus sequences inflated TCR diversity, with chimeras reaching as high as 47%. Spiked-in Jurkat TCR RNA equivalent to a single cell was reported to be detectable even among one million naive CD8 T cells. The naive libraries included spiked-in Jurkat TCR RNA (roughly 9 copies' worth), and this RNA is not part of the donor repertoire. Around 2.9 recovered TCR RNA copies per cell were obtained by modeling, versus about 10 by digital PCR, implying a capture efficiency of 25% to 35%. In CMV-specific effector cells, over 99% of molecules were held by clones above 20 RNA copies, whereas under 1% of molecules were held by such clones in naive cells. Identical TCR molecules sharing a barcode could cause highly expanded clone sizes to be underestimated.

CDR3 length: 16 amino acids, cysteine to phenylalanine. Only CDR3 DNA is held: 48 bases, read in frame from base 1. Taken from the germline V gene, the CDR1 and CDR2 loops are SNHLY and FYNNEI. After removal of 7 bases from V and 1 base from J, the junction retains 10 bases not matched to a gene. Libraries were built with PCR. TCRdb shows the sequencer as NextSeq 500. Bulk TCR libraries were prepared as previously described, using TCR primers listed in Table S5. Total RNA was purified with the Qiagen AllPrep DNA/RNA kit. Before analysis, reads from multiple sequencing runs of the same library were pooled. Turning to the authors' computational methods: Reads were retained only if the reads had an exact TCR constant sequence, and the retained reads were trimmed to 150 nt and grouped according to their 12-nt molecular barcodes. Reads within each barcode group were sub-clustered using a 15% Levenshtein threshold, and quality-weighted consensus sequences were constructed for each RNA molecule. Non-functional sequences were discarded, and so were lower-count sequences lying one edit away from another sequence. Based on fitting two negative binomial distributions, any barcode sub-cluster with under 20% of the maximum read count was discarded. The public reads were run again by TCRdb, first through fastp at Q25 and then through MiXCR, and only productive beta chains were kept. Identical CDR3 protein sequences are pooled into one entry, listed with their most common genes and DNA. These V and J calls rely on TCRdb rather than the paper's analysis. A total of about 510,000 distinct CDR3 sequences appear in this sample, about a quarter of them only once. The leading ten clones occupy around 0.79% of the sample.

Details on this clonotype: It has no known antigen specificity. No clone much larger than this one lies a single base away; base qualities are absent.

Libraries of naive CD8 T cells were generated from roughly 21,000 to 960,000 sorted cells, with 10%, 30% or 50% of the purified RNA used. Naive CD8 T cells, defined as CD8+CD4-CCR7+CD45RA+, were FACS-sorted into RLT Plus buffer on a BD FACSAria II. To test detection sensitivity, Jurkat RNA equivalent to more than eight TCR copies was spiked into samples of roughly 20,000-1,100,000 naive CD8 T cells. CD8 T cells were enriched with RosetteSep CD8+ T Cell Enrichment Cocktail and Ficoll-Paque, followed by ACK red cell lysis. The TCR comes from a human donor in good health. Some libraries in this study had Jurkat cell RNA spiked in. The chain joins TRBV2 to TRBJ2-7, with TRBD2 identical over 10 junction bases. Input material: naive CD8+ T cells from blood, with Jurkat cell RNA spiked in. Per the publication, the cell subset or site label means: FACS-sorted CD8+CD4-CCR7+CD45RA+ naive T cells. The CDR3 amino acid sequence is: CASTHYGTSDSYEQYF. The nucleotide sequence reads TGTGCCAGCACCCACTATGGGACTAGCGATTCCTACGAGCAGTACTTC.